This T cell receptor (beta chain) came from a study of CD8 T cells in ankylosing spondylitis. As for this clonotype: What it binds is not known.

Libraries of TCR beta came from quantitative 5'-RACE with molecular barcodes. TCRdb reprocessed the 5' RACE reads via MiXCR and lists one record per CDR3 protein. The top ten hold roughly 7.3% of the sample, which has roughly 280,000 distinct CDR3 sequences, over 15% seen once. Study observations and caveats: Some of the motif variants had earlier been found in reactive arthritis patients' fluid and blood. Ankylosing spondylitis blood seemed to carry a telltale TCR beta motif made of fewer than 10 highly homologous variants.

The CDR3 contains 16 residues. The germline V gene has CDR1 SGDLS and CDR2 YYNGEE. The V gene lost 0 bases and the J gene lost 2 bases, with 14 bases spanning the gap. The rearrangement uses TRBV9 and TRBJ2-5; unclear D gene. The clonotype comes from a male donor with ankylosing spondylitis or in good health (not recorded which). The sequenced sample was blood, either unsorted or a sorted T cell fraction (not recorded which). The chain's CDR3 is CASSVAVDLAQETQYF. DNA for the CDR3: TGTGCCAGCAGCGTAGCGGTTGATTTGGCGCAAGAGACCCAGTACTTC.